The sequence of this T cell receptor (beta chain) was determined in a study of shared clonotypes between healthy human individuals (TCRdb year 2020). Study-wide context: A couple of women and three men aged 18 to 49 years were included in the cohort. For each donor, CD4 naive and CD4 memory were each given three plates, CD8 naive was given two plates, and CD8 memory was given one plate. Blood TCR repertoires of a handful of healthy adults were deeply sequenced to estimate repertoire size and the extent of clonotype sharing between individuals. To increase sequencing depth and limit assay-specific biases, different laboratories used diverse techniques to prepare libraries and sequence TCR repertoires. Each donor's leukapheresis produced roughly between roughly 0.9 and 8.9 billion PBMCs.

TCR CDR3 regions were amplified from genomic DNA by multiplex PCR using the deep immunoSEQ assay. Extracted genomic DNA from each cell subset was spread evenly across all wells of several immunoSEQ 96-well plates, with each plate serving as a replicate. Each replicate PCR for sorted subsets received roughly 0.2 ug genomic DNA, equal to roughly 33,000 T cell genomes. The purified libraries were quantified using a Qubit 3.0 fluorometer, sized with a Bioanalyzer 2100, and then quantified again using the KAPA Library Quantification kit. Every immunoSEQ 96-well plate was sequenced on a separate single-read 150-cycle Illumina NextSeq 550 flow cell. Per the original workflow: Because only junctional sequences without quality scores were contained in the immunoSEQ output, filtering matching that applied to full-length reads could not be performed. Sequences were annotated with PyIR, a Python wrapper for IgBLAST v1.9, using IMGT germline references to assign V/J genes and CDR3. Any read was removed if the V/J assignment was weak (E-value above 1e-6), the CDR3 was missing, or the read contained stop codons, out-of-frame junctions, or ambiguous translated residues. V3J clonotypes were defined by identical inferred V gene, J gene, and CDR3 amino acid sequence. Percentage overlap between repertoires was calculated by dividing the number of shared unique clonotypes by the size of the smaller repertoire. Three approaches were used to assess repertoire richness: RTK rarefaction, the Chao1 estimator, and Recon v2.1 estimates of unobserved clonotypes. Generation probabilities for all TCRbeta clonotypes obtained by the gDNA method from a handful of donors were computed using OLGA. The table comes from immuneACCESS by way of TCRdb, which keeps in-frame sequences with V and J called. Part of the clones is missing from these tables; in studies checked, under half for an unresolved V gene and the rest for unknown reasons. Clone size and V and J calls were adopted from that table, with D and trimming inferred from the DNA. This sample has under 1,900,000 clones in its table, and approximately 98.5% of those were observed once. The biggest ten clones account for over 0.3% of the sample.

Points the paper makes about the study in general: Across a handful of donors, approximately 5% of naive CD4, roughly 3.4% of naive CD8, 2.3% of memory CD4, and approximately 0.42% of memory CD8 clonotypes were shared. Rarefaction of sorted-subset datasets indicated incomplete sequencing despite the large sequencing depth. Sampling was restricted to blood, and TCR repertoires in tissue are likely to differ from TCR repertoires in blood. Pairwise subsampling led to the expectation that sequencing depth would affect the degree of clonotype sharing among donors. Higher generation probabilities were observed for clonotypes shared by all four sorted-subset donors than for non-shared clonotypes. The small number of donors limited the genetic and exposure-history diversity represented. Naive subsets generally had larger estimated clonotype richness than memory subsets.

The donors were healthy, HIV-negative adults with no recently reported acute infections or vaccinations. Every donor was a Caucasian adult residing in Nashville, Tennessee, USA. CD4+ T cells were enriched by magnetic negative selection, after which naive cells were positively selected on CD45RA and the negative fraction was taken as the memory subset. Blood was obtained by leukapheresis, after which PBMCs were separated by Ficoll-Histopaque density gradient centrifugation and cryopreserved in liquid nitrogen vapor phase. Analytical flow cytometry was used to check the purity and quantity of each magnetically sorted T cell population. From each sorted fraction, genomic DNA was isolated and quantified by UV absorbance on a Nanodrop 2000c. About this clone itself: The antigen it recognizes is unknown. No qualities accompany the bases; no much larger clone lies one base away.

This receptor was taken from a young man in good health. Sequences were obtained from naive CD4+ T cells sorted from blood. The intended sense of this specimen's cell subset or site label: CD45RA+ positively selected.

CDR3 protein: CASSRAGTGKQPQHF. At the DNA level, the sequence is TGTGCCAGCAGCCGGGCCGGGACAGGGAAACAGCCCCAGCATTTT. The chain uses TRBV6-5 and TRBJ1-5; 9 of the junction bases match TRBD1. In the germline V gene, CDR1 corresponds to MNHEY and CDR2 to SVGAGI. From its cysteine to its phenylalanine, the CDR3 spans 15 amino acids. Just CDR3 DNA is preserved here, 45 bases in frame from base 1. V lost 6 bases and J lost 7 bases, and the count of bases not matched to a germline gene is 10.